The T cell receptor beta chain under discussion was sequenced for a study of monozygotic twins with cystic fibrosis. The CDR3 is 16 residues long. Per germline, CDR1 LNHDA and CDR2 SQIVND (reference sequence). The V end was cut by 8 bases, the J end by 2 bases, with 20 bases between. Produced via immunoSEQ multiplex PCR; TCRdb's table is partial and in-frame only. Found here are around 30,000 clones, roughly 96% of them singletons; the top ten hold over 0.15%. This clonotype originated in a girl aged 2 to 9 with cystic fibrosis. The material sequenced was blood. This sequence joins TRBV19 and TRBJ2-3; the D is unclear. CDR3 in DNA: TGTGCCAGTGCCCCCTCGGGCAGGCCTTTCACAGATACGCAGTATTTT. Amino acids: CASAPSGRPFTDTQYF.